One sample yielded the 4 T cell receptor beta chains listed below, sequenced in a study of blood T cell repertoires in COVID-19. Generated by immunoSEQ multiplex PCR, the TCRdb table keeps only in-frame clones and is missing some. This table has about 330,000 clones, 75% to 90% appearing once. The specimen sequenced was PBMCs or T cells enriched from blood (not recorded which). The receptors stem from a man aged 25-45 years who had recovered from COVID-19.

The chain employs TRBV24-1 and TRBJ2-4; D gene uncertain. V lost 2 bases and J lost 4, with 5 bases in between. This CDR3 region has 13 residues. CDR1 is KGHDR and CDR2 is SFDVKD in the germline V gene. The CDR3 bases are TGTGCCACCAGTGATTCCGGTAAAAACATTCAGTACTTC. Translating gives CATSDSGKNIQYF.

The V gene is TRBV9, the J gene TRBJ1-2, with 7 bases aligning to TRBD1. Germline CDR1 is SGDLS and CDR2 is YYNGEE. The CDR3 consists of 14 residues. Losses at the gene ends were 3 bases for V and 5 bases for J; bases not matched to a gene: 7. CDR3 sequence reads: CASSATGDHYGYTF. CDR3 nucleotide sequence: TGTGCCAGCAGCGCCACAGGGGACCATTATGGCTACACCTTC. The full variable domain, rest sourced from reference TRBV9 and TRBJ1-2, is DSGVTQTPKHLITATGQRVTLRCSPRSGDLSVYWYQQSLDQGLQFLIQYYNGEERAKGNILERFSAQQFPDLHSELNLSSLELGDSALYFCASSATGDHYGYTFGSGTRLTVV.

This clone has a single count. V is TRBV28 and J is TRBJ1-1, with 7 bases identical to TRBD1. The V and J ends lost 5 bases and 0 bases, in that order; junction bases with no gene match: 6. CDR1 and CDR2 (germline): MDHEN, SYDVKM. The CDR3 has 15 amino acids. The CDR3 here is CASSQTGQLNTEAFF. The CDR3 DNA reads TGTGCCAGCAGTCAAACGGGACAGTTGAACACTGAAGCTTTCTTT.

V gene TRBV6-4 combines with J gene TRBJ2-1; 10 positions match TRBD1. Losses at the gene ends were 5 bases for V and 9 bases for J; bases not matched to a gene: 10. CDR1 is MRHNA and CDR2 is SNTAGT in the germline V gene. The CDR3 has 15 amino acids. In DNA, the CDR3 is TGTGCCAGCAGTATTGGACAGGGGGGTTTTTCTGAGCAGTTCTTC. Translation: CASSIGQGGFSEQFF.